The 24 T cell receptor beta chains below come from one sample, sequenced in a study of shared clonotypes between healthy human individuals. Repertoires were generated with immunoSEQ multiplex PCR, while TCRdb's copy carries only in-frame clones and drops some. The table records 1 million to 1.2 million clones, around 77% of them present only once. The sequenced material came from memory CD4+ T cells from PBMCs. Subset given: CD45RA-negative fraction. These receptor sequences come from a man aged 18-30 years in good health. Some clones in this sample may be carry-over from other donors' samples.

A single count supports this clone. The CDR3 DNA is TGTGCCAGCAGCGGAGGGGCCTACGAGCAGTACTTC. Its protein product is CASSGGAYEQYF. The chain has TRBV6-1 and TRBJ2-7; D possibly corresponds to TRBD2 (6 bases). The germline gives CDR1 MNHNS, CDR2 SASEGT. The CDR3 is 12 residues long. V was shortened by 6 bases and J by 2 bases, with 8 bases between the two germline ends.

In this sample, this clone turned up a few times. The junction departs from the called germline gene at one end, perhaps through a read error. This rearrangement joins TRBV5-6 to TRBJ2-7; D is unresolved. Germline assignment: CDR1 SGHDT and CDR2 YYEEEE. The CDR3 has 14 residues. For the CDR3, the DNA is TGTGCCAGCAGGTTGGACGGAAGCTCCTACGAGCAGTACTTC. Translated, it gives CASRLDGSSYEQYF.

CDR3 region: CASSLWGDSNQPQHF. DNA of the CDR3: TGTGCCAGCAGTTTATGGGGGGATAGCAATCAGCCCCAGCATTTT. V and J are TRBV27 and TRBJ1-5; tentative D call: TRBD1 (5 bases). The length of the CDR3 is 15 residues. CDR1 is MNHEY and CDR2 is SMNVEV in the germline V gene (reference sequence). The V end lost 1 base, the J end lost 0 bases, and 7 bases lay between the germline ends.

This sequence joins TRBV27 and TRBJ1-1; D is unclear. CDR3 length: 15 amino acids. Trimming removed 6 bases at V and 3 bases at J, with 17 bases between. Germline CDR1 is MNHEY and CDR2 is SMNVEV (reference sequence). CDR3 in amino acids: CASSPRPIGDTEAFF. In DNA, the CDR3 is TGTGCCAGCAGCCCCCGCCCCATCGGGGACACTGAAGCTTTCTTT.

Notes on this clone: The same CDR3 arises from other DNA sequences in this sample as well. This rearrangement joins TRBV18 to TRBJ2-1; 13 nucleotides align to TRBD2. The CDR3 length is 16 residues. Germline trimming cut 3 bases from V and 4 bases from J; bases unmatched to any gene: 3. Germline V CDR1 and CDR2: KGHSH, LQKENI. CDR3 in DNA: TGTGCCAGCTCACCTGGACTAGCGGGAGCTTACAATGAGCAGTTCTTC. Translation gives CASSPGLAGAYNEQFF.

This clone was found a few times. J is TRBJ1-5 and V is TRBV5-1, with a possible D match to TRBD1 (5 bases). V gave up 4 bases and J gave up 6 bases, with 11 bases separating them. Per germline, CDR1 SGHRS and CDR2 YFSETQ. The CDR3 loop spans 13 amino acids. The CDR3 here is CASSRDGGQPQHF. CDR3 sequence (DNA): TGCGCCAGCAGCCGGGACGGGGGTCAGCCCCAGCATTTT.

The CDR3 region has the DNA TGTGCCATCAGTGAAGGGGGGACAGTCCAAGAGACCCAGTACTTC. Its protein is CAISEGGTVQETQYF. The rearrangement links TRBV10-3 to TRBJ2-5, with D perhaps TRBD1 (7 bases). Germline V gives CDR1 ENHRY, CDR2 SYGVKD. V lost 3 bases and J lost 1, with 12 bases in between. CDR3 length equals 15 residues.

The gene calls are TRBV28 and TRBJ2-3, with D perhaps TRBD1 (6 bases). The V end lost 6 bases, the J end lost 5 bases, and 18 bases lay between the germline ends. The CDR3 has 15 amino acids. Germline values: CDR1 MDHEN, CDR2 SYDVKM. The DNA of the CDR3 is TGTGCCAGCAGCCAACAGGGTTTTGTTCGAGATACGCAGTATTTT. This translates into CASSQQGFVRDTQYF.

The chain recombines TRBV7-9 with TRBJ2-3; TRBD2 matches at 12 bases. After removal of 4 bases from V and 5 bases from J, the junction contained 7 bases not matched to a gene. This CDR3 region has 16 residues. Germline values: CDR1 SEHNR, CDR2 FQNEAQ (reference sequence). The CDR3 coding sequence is TGTGCCAGCAGCTCCGCTCCGGGACTAGCGGGAGATACGCAGTATTTT. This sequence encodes CASSSAPGLAGDTQYF. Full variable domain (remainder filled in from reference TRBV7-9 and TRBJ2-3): DTGVSQNPRHKITKRGQNVTFRCDPISEHNRLYWYRQTLGQGPEFLTYFQNEAQLEKSRLLSDRFSAERPKGSFSTLEIQRTEQGDSAMYLCASSSAPGLAGDTQYFGPGTRLTVL.

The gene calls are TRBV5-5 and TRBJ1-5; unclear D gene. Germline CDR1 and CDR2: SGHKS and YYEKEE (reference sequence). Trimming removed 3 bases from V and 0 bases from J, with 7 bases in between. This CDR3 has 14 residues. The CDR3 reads CASSWTISNQPQHF. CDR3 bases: TGTGCCAGCAGCTGGACTATTAGCAATCAGCCCCAGCATTTT.

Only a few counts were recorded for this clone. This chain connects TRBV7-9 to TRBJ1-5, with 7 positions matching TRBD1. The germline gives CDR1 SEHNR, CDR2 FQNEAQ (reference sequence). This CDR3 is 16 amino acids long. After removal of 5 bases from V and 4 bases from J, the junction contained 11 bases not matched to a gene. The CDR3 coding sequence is TGTGCCAGCAGCCGCACCGGGACAGCGGGGAATCAGCCCCAGCATTTT. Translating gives CASSRTGTAGNQPQHF.

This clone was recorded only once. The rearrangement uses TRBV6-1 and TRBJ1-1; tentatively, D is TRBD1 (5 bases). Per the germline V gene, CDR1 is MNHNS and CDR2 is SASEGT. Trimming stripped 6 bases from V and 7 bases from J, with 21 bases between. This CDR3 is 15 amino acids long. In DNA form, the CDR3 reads TGTGCCAGCAGCTACAGGAAGGTGGGCGAAGGTGAAGCTTTCTTT. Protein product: CASSYRKVGEGEAFF.

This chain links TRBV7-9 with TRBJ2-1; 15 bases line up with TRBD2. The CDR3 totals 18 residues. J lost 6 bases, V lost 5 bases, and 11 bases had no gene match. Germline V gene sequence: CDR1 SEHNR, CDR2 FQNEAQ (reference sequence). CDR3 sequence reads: CASSTRTSGRARLNEQFF. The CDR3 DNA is TGTGCCAGCAGCACCAGGACTAGCGGGAGGGCCAGGCTCAATGAGCAGTTCTTC.

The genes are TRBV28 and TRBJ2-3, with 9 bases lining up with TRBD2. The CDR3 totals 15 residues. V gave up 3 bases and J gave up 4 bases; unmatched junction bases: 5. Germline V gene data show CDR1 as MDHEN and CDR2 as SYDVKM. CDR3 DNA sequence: TGTGCCAGCAGTTTCCGGGCGGGAGGGCCAGATACGCAGTATTTT. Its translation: CASSFRAGGPDTQYF.

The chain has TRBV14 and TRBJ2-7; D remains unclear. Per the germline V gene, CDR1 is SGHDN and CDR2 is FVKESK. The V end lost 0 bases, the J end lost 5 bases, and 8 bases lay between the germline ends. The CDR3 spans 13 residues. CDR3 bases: TGTGCCAGCAGCCAAGATCTCAGAGACGAGCAGTACTTC. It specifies CASSQDLRDEQYF.

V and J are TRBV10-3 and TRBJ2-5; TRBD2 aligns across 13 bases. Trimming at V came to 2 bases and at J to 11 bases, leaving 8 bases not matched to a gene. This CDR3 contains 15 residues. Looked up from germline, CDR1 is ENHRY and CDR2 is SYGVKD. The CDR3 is CAISETSGRAGEQYF. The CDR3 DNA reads TGTGCCATCAGTGAGACTAGCGGGAGGGCTGGAGAGCAGTACTTC.

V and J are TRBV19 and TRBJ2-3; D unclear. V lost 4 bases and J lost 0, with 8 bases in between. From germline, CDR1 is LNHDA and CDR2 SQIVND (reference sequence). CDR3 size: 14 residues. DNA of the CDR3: TGTGCCAGTAGTAGGCGGCCTAGCACAGATACGCAGTATTTT. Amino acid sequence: CASSRRPSTDTQYF.

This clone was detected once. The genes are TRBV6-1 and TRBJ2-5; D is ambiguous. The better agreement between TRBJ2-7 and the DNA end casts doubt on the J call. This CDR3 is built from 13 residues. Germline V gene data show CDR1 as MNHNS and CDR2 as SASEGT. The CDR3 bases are TGTGCCAGCAGTGGGACGCCTTACTACGAGCAGTACTTC. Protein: CASSGTPYYEQYF.

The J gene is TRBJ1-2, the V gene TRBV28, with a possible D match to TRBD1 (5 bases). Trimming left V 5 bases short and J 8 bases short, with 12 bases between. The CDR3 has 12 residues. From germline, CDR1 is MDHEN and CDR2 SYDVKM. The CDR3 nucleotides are TGTGCCAGCAGTCACATCAGGGTCGGCTACACCTTC. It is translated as CASSHIRVGYTF.

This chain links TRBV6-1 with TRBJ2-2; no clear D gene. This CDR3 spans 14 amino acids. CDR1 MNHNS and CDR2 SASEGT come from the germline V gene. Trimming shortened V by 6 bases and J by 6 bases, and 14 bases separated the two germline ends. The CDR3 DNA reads TGTGCCAGCAGCTCCGAGTGGGTGGCCGGGGAGCTGTTTTTT. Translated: CASSSEWVAGELFF.

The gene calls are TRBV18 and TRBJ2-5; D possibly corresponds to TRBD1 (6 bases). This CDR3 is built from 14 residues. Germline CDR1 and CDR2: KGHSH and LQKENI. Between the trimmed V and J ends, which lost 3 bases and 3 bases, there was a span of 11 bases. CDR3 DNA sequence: TGTGCCAGCTCACCCGCAACAGGGAAAGAGACCCAGTACTTC. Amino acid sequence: CASSPATGKETQYF.

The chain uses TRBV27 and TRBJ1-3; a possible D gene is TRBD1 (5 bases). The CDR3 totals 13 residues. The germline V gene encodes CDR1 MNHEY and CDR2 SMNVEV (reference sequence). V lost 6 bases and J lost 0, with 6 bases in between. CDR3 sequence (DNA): TGTGCCAGCAGAGACAGCTCTGGAAACACCATATATTTT. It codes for CASRDSSGNTIYF.

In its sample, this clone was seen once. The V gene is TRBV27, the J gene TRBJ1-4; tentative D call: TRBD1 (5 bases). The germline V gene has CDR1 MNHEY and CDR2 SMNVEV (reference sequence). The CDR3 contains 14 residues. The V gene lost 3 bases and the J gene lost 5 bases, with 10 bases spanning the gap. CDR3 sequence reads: CASSFGRGNEKLFF. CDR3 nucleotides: TGTGCCAGCAGTTTCGGAAGGGGAAATGAAAAACTGTTTTTT.

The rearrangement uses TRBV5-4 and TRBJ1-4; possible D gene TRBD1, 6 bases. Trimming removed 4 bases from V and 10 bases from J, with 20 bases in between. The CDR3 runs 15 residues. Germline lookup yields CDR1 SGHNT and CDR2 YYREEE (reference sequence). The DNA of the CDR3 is TGTGCCAGCAGCCGCACACCCGAGGGGGTCGGAAAACTGTTTTTT. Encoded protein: CASSRTPEGVGKLFF.